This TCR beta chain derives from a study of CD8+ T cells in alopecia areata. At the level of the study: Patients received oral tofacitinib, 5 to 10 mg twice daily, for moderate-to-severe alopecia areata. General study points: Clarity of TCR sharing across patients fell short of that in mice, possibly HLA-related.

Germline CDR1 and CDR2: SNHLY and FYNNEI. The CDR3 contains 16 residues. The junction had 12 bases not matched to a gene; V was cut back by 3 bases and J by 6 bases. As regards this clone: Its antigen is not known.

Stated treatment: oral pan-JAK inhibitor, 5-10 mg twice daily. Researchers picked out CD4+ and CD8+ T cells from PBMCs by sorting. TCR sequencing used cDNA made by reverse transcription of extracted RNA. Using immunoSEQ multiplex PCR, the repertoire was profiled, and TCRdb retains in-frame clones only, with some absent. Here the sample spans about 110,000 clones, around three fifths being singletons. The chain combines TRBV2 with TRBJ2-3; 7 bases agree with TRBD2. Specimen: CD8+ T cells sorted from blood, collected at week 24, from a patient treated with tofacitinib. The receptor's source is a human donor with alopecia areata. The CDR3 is CASSEGGPGNGDTQYF. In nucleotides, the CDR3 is TGTGCCAGCAGTGAGGGAGGGCCTGGCAACGGGGATACGCAGTATTTT.